The T cell receptor (beta chain) described here comes from a study of cytomegalovirus exposure and HLA in healthy donors. Findings and caveats of the study: The study listed approximately 160 cytomegalovirus-associated TCR beta chains. Among CMV-associated TCR beta chains, most appeared HLA-restricted in a later analysis. As was reported, the classifier diagnosed cytomegalovirus status with high specificity and sensitivity.

With 60 Vbeta and 13 Jbeta primers, the PCR was carried out. This table comes from immunoSEQ multiplex PCR, and its TCRdb copy is limited to in-frame clones, with some not included. The sample spans some 70,000 clones; the ten largest clones claim 6% to 8%. Worth noting for this clone: Its antigen is currently unknown.

This receptor was taken from a female donor in good health and CMV-seropositive. Sequencing used PBMCs.

The CDR3 nucleotides read TGTGCCAGTAGTATTCGACAGACACACTATGGCTACACCTTC. Protein: CASSIRQTHYGYTF. The chain employs TRBV19 and TRBJ1-2; D is possibly TRBD1 (5 bases). V lost 3 bases and J lost 3, with 11 bases in between. Germline CDR1 reads LNHDA; CDR2 reads SQIVND (reference sequence). This CDR3 contains 14 residues.